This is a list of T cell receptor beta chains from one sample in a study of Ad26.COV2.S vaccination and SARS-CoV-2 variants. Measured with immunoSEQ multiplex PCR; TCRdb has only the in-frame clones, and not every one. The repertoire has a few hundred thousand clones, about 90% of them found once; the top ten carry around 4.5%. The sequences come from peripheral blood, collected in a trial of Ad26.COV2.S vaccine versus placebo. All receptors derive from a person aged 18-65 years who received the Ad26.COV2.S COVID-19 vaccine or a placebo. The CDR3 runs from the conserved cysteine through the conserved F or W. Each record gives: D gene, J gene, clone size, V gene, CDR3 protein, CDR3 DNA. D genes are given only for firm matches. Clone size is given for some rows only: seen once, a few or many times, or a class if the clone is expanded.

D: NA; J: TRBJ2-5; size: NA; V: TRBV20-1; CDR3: CSASGGAGVETQYF; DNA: TGCAGTGCTAGTGGGGGGGCCGGGGTGGAGACCCAGTACTTC
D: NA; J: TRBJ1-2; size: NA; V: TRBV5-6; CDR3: CASSPGRGYYGYTF; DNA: TGTGCCAGCAGCCCTGGACGGGGGTACTATGGCTACACCTTC
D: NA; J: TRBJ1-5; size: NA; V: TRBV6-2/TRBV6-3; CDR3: CASSYSRARARNQPQHF; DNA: TGTGCCAGCAGTTACTCGCGGGCCAGGGCTCGCAATCAGCCCCAGCATTTT
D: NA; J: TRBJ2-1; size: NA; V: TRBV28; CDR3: CASSPLDGGYNEQFF; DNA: TGTGCCAGCAGTCCCCTGGACGGAGGATACAATGAGCAGTTCTTC
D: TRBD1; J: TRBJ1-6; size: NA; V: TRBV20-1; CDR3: CSASSLTGANSPLHF; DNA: TGCAGTGCTAGTTCCCTTACAGGGGCGAATTCACCCCTCCACTTT
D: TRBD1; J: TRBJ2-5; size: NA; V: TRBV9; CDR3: CASSVTGGKETQYF; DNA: TGTGCCAGCAGCGTTACAGGGGGGAAAGAGACCCAGTACTTC
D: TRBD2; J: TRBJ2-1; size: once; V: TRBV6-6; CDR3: CASRALVAGNEQFF; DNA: TGTGCTAGCAGAGCCTTGGTAGCGGGGAATGAGCAGTTCTTC
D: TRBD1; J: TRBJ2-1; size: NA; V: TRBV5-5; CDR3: CASSSRTGWISSYNEQFF; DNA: TGTGCCAGCAGCTCCCGGACAGGGTGGATTAGCTCCTACAATGAGCAGTTCTTC
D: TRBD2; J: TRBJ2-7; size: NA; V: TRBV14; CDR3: CASSRVLAGAYEQYF; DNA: TGTGCCAGCAGCCGAGTACTAGCGGGAGCCTACGAGCAGTACTTC
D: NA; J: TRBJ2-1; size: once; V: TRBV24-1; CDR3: CATSDSGSYNEQFF; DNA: TGTGCCACCAGTGATTCTGGCAGCTACAATGAGCAGTTCTTC
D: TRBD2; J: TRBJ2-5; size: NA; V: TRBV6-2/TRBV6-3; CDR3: CAISRGTSGIETQYF; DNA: TGTGCCATCAGTCGCGGGACTAGCGGGATCGAGACCCAGTACTTC
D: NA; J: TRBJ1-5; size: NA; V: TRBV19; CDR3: CASNSGGGRQPQHF; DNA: TGTGCCAGTAACAGTGGGGGGGGGAGGCAGCCCCAGCATTTT
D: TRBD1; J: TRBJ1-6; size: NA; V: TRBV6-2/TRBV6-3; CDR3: CASSSPTGWRSPLHF; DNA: TGTGCCAGCAGCTCCCCGACAGGGTGGCGGTCACCCCTCCACTTT
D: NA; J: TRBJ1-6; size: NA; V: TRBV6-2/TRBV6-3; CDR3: CASSHRSWQVQSPLHF; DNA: TGTGCCAGCAGTCACCGCTCTTGGCAGGTACAATCACCCCTCCACTTT
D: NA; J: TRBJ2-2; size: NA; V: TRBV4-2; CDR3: CASSQASRVALGTGELFF; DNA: TGTGCCAGCAGCCAAGCCTCACGGGTCGCCCTGGGCACCGGGGAGCTGTTTTTT
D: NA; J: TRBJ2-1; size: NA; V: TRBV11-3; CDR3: CASSSRDPNDYNEQFF; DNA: TGTGCCAGCAGCTCACGGGACCCGAACGACTACAATGAGCAGTTCTTC
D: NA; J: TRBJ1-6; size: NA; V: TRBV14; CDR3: CASSQAPDSPLHF; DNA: TGTGCCAGCAGCCAAGCCCCGGATTCACCCCTCCACTTT
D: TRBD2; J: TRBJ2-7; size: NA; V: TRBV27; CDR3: CASSLTGLVPYEQYF; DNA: TGTGCCAGCAGTTTAACGGGACTAGTTCCCTACGAGCAGTACTTC
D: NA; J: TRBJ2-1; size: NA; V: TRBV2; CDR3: CASNQGTGNEQFF; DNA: TGTGCCAGCAATCAGGGGACGGGAAATGAGCAGTTCTTC
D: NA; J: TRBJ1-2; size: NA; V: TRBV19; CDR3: CASTDRARDGYTF; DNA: TGTGCCAGTACGGACCGGGCCCGGGATGGCTACACCTTC
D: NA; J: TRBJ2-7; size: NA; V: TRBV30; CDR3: CAWSAVRTYEQYF; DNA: TGTGCCTGGAGTGCAGTGAGGACCTACGAGCAGTACTTC
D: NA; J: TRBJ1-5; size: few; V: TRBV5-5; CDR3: CASSLVGDSNQPQHF; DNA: TGTGCCAGCAGCTTAGTAGGTGATAGCAATCAGCCCCAGCATTTT
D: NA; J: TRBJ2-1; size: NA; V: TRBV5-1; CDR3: CASRTDGGNEQFF; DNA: TGCGCCAGCAGGACGGACGGGGGTAATGAGCAGTTCTTC
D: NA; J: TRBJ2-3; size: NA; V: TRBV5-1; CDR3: CASSLGDPGDTQYF; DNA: TGCGCCAGCAGCTTGGGGGACCCTGGGGATACGCAGTATTTT
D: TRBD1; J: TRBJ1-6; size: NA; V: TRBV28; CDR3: CASSPPYRGFLGSPLHF; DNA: TGTGCCAGCAGTCCCCCCTACAGGGGGTTCCTAGGTTCACCCCTCCACTTT
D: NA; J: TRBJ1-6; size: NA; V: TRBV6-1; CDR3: CASSEEGSYNSPLHF; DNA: TGTGCCAGCAGTGAAGAGGGTTCCTATAATTCACCCCTCCACTTT
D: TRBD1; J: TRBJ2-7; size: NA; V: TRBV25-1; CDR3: CASSAWTGSGEQYF; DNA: TGTGCCAGCAGTGCCTGGACAGGGTCGGGGGAGCAGTACTTC
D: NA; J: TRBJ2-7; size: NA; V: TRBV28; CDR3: CASSPVSLSYEQYF; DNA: TGTGCCAGCAGTCCCGTTAGCCTCTCCTACGAGCAGTACTTC
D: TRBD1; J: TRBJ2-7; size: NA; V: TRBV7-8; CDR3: CASSLSGQGALSSEQYF; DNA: TGTGCCAGCAGCTTATCGGGACAGGGGGCCCTTTCTTCCGAGCAGTACTTC
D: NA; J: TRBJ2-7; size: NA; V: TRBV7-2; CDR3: CASSLQGSDEQYF; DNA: TGTGCCAGCAGCTTACAGGGTTCCGACGAGCAGTACTTC
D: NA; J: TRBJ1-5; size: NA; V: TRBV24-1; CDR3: CATSERGRNSNQPQHF; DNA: TGTGCCACCAGTGAAAGGGGACGGAATAGCAATCAGCCCCAGCATTTT
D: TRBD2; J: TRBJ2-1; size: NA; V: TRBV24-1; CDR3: CATSDLGLAGNNEQFF; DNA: TGTGCCACCAGTGATTTAGGGCTAGCGGGAAACAATGAGCAGTTCTTC
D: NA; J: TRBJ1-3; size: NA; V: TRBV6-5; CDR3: CASGDGVSGNTIYF; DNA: TGTGCCAGCGGGGACGGGGTCTCTGGAAACACCATATATTTT
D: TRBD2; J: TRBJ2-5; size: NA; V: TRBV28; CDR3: CASSLFVVAGRETQYF; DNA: TGTGCCAGCAGTTTATTTGTGGTAGCGGGACGGGAGACCCAGTACTTC
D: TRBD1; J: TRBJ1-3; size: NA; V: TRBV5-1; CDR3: CASSLAGTGRPGNTIYF; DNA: TGCGCCAGCAGCTTGGCCGGGACAGGGCGGCCTGGAAACACCATATATTTT
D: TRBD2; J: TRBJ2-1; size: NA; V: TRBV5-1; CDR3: CASSERLAGSSYNEQFF; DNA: TGCGCCAGCAGCGAAAGACTAGCGGGGAGCTCCTACAATGAGCAGTTCTTC
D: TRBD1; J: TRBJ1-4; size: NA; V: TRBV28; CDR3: CASSVTGVANEKLFF; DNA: TGTGCCAGCAGTGTAACAGGGGTTGCTAATGAAAAACTGTTTTTT
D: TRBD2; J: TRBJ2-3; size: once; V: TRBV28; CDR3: CASSFLRAVAGGTDTQYF; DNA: TGTGCCAGCAGTTTCCTTAGGGCGGTAGCGGGAGGCACAGATACGCAGTATTTT
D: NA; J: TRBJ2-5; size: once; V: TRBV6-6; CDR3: CASSFQETQYF; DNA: TGTGCCAGCAGTTTCCAAGAGACCCAGTACTTC
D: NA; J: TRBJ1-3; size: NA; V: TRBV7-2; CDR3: CASSPQQAGNTIYF; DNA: TGTGCCAGCAGCCCGCAGCAAGCCGGAAACACCATATATTTT
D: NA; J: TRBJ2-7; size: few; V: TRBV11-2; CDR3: CASSPDGPYEQYF; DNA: TGTGCCAGCAGCCCGGACGGGCCCTACGAGCAGTACTTC
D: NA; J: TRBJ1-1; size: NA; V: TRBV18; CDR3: CASSPLVDTEAFF; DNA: TGTGCCAGCTCACCACTAGTGGACACTGAAGCTTTCTTT
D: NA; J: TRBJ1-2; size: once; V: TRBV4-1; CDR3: CASSQAGGGGYGYTF; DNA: TGCGCCAGCAGCCAAGCTGGGGGCGGAGGTTATGGCTACACCTTC
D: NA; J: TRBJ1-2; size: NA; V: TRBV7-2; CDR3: CASSFGEKGYTF; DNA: TGTGCCAGCAGCTTTGGGGAGAAAGGCTACACCTTC
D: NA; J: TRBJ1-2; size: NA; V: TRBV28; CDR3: CASSLPQANYGYTF; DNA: TGTGCCAGCAGTTTACCACAGGCTAACTATGGCTACACCTTC
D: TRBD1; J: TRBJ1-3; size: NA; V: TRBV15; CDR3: CATSTGQLSGNTIYF; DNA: TGTGCCACCAGCACGGGACAGCTCTCTGGAAACACCATATATTTT
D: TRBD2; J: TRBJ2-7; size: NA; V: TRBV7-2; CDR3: CASSLAGGYEQYF; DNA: TGTGCCAGCAGCTTAGCGGGAGGGTACGAGCAGTACTTC
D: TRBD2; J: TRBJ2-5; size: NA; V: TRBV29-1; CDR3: CSVDGGMGTQYF; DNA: TGCAGCGTTGACGGGGGGATGGGGACCCAGTACTTC